These 28 T cell receptor beta chains came from one sample sequenced in a study of radiotherapy plus CTLA-4 blockade in lung cancer. Produced via immunoSEQ multiplex PCR; TCRdb's table is partial and in-frame only. This sample yields more than 75,000 clones, of which 82% are seen a single time; roughly 26% belongs to the top ten. Sequenced here: peripheral blood, sampled from a patient treated with radiotherapy plus ipilimumab. Receptors were obtained from a human donor with non-small cell lung cancer that progressed on radiotherapy plus ipilimumab.

The genes are TRBV9 and TRBJ2-1; perhaps TRBD2 as D (5 bases). V shed 4 bases and J shed 7 bases, with 18 bases lying between them. There are 15 residues in the CDR3. In germline, CDR1 is SGDLS, CDR2 YYNGEE. The DNA of the CDR3 is TGTGCCAGCAGCCAACTCGGGGAAGCGATGAATGAGCAGTTCTTC. It translates to CASSQLGEAMNEQFF.

The chain recombines TRBV29-1 with TRBJ2-2; perhaps D is TRBD1 or TRBD2 (7 bases each). The CDR3 extends over 13 amino acids. In germline, CDR1 is SQVTM, CDR2 ANQGSEA. The V gene lost 7 bases and the J gene lost 5 bases, with 14 bases spanning the gap. For the CDR3, the DNA is TGCAGCGGGCGACAGGGAGGGACCGGGGAGCTGTTTTTT. Amino acids: CSGRQGGTGELFF.

The chain carries TRBV9 and TRBJ2-5; 11 bases fit TRBD2. This CDR3 region has 19 residues. V was clipped by 0 bases and J by 0 bases; unmatched bases: 10. Germline CDR1 is SGDLS and CDR2 is YYNGEE. DNA for the CDR3: TGTGCCAGCAGCGTAGCTAGCAGACTAGCGGGGATAGACCAAGAGACCCAGTACTTC. The encoded protein is CASSVASRLAGIDQETQYF.

As concerns this clone: An end of the junction does not agree with germline; a read error may underlie this. This same CDR3 is encoded by further DNA sequences in the sample. The chain joins TRBV9 to TRBJ2-1; 11 nucleotides line up with TRBD2. Per the germline V gene, CDR1 is SGDLS and CDR2 is YYNGEE. CDR3 length: 16 residues. This CDR3 reads CASSVGPSGRTNEQFF. The CDR3 coding sequence is TGTGCCAGTAGCGTAGGGCCTAGCGGGAGGACCAATGAGCAGTTCTTC. The entire variable domain, with the rest obtained from reference TRBV9 and TRBJ2-1, is as follows: DSGVTQTPKHLITATGQRVTLRCSPRSGDLSVYWYQQSLDQGLQFLIQYYNGEERAKGNILERFSAQQFPDLHSELNLSSLELGDSALYFCASSVGPSGRTNEQFFGPGTRLTVL.

The chain has TRBV2 and TRBJ1-2, with D possibly TRBD1 on 5 matching bases. The CDR3 consists of 14 residues. Trimming removed 7 bases from V and 7 bases from J, with 19 bases in between. Germline V gene lookup returns CDR1 SNHLY and CDR2 FYNNEI. CDR3 amino acids: CASMIMAGTGGYTF. CDR3 nucleotide sequence: TGTGCCAGCATGATAATGGCAGGGACGGGTGGCTACACCTTC. The full variable domain, its missing parts supplied by reference TRBV2 and TRBJ1-2, is EPEVTQTPSHQVTQMGQEVILRCVPISNHLYFYWYRQILGQKVEFLVSFYNNEISEKSEIFDDQFSVERPDGSNFTLKIRSTKLEDSAMYFCASMIMAGTGGYTFGSGTRLTVV.

The V and J genes are TRBV21-1 and TRBJ1-1. TRBV21-1 has pseudogene status. The CDR3 runs 13 residues. The CDR3 nucleotides are TGTGCCAGCAGCAAAGTGGGGGACACTGAAGCTTTCTTT. This encodes CASSKVGDTEAFF.

This chain links TRBV30 with TRBJ1-2; TRBD1 matches 11 bases. Germline CDR1 and CDR2: GTSNPN and SVGIG (reference sequence). The CDR3 length is 13 residues. V lost 3 bases to trimming and J lost 7 bases; unmatched junction nucleotides: 4. In DNA, the CDR3 is TGTGCCTGGAGCCTCGGACAGGGGGCTGGCTACACCTTC. Its translation is CAWSLGQGAGYTF.

J is TRBJ2-5 and V is TRBV30, with TRBD2 identical over 8 bases. CDR1 is GTSNPN, CDR2 SVGIG, per germline (reference sequence). The trim removed 0 bases at V and 1 base at J, leaving 4 bases unmatched. The CDR3 spans 15 residues. The CDR3 spells CAWSVREGIQETQYF. In DNA form, the CDR3 reads TGTGCCTGGAGTGTACGGGAGGGAATCCAAGAGACCCAGTACTTC.

The chain is built from TRBV5-1 and TRBJ2-1; 10 positions agree with TRBD1. J lost 6 bases, V lost 6 bases, and 9 bases had no gene match. Looked up from germline, CDR1 is SGHRS and CDR2 is YFSETQ. CDR3 length: 15 residues. CDR3 nucleotides: TGCGCCAGCAACCCTCGGGGACAGGGGAGCAATGAGCAGTTCTTC. This sequence encodes CASNPRGQGSNEQFF.

The V gene is TRBV23-1, the J gene TRBJ2-7; the D call may be TRBD1 or TRBD2 (5 bases each). TRBV23-1 falls under the ORF class, with uncertain function. The length of the CDR3 is 16 residues. Deletions cut 2 bases from V and 2 bases from J, with 16 bases between. The CDR3: CASSQIRRAGPYEQYV. CDR3 nucleotides: TGCGCCAGCAGTCAAATTAGGCGGGCAGGGCCCTACGAGCAGTACGTC.

This clone showed up just once. The CDR3 bases are TGCGCCAGCAGCACAGGATTCGGGGTAGGGAGCTATGGCTACACCTTC. Translated: CASSTGFGVGSYGYTF. The gene calls are TRBV5-1 and TRBJ1-2; D perhaps matches TRBD1 (5 bases). V lost 4 bases, J lost 4 bases, and 20 bases lay in between. This CDR3 has 16 amino acids. The germline gives CDR1 SGHRS, CDR2 YFSETQ. Combining the CDR3 with reference TRBV5-1 and TRBJ1-2 gives the whole variable domain KAGVTQTPRYLIKTRGQQVTLSCSPISGHRSVSWYQQTPGQGLQFLFEYFSETQRNKGNFPGRFSGRQFSNSRSEMNVSTLELGDSALYLCASSTGFGVGSYGYTFGSGTRLTVV.

The J gene is TRBJ1-5, the V gene TRBV28; D is unclear. Germline assignment: CDR1 MDHEN and CDR2 SYDVKM. The CDR3 has 11 residues. The ends were cut back, 4 bases at V and 9 bases at J, with 7 bases in the middle. The CDR3 loop reads CASSSESPQHF. The CDR3 region has the DNA TGTGCCAGCAGTTCAGAGTCGCCCCAGCATTTT. The variable domain in full, with the rest retrieved from reference TRBV28 and TRBJ1-5, is DVKVTQSSRYLVKRTGEKVFLECVQDMDHENMFWYRQDPGLGLRLIYFSYDVKMKEKGDIPEGYSVSREKKERFSLILESASTNQTSMYLCASSSESPQHFGDGTRLSIL.

The chain combines TRBV2 with TRBJ2-7, with no clear D. This CDR3 spans 13 amino acids. V dropped 6 bases and J dropped 6 bases, with 15 bases sitting between them. Germline V gene data show CDR1 as SNHLY and CDR2 as FYNNEI. The DNA for the CDR3 is TGTGCCAGCAGCGGAAGCTTAGATTCCGAGCAGTACGTC. Protein sequence: CASSGSLDSEQYV.

This chain uses TRBV16 with TRBJ1-2; D is unclear. Germline-derived CDR1 and CDR2 are KGHSY and FQNENV. The CDR3 runs to 13 residues. V lost 3 bases and J 7 bases, leaving 12 bases between the germline ends. For the CDR3, the DNA is TGTGCCAGCAGCCAGGACGCCGGGATTGGCTACACCTTC. Amino acid sequence: CASSQDAGIGYTF.

CDR3 DNA sequence: TGTGCCAGTAGTATAGTACAGGGGGTTGGCAATCAGCCCCAGCATTTT. Translation gives CASSIVQGVGNQPQHF. The J gene is TRBJ1-5, the V gene TRBV19; 8 bases are shared with TRBD1. The CDR3 spans 16 residues. With V trimmed by 1 base and J by 2 bases, 4 bases remained unmatched. In germline, CDR1 is LNHDA, CDR2 SQIVND (reference sequence). The full variable domain, with the rest looked up from reference TRBV19 and TRBJ1-5, is DGGITQSPKYLFRKEGQNVTLSCEQNLNHDAMYWYRQDPGQGLRLIYYSQIVNDFQKGDIAEGYSVSREKKESFPLTVTSAQKNPTAFYLCASSIVQGVGNQPQHFGDGTRLSIL.

The V call is TRBV9, the J call TRBJ2-6; D unresolved. CDR3 length equals 18 residues. Trimming left V 2 bases short and J 4 bases short, with 19 bases between. Germline-derived CDR1 and CDR2 are SGDLS and YYNGEE. CDR3 protein: CASSVNPRAVSGANVLTF. The CDR3 bases are TGTGCCAGCAGCGTCAACCCCCGGGCAGTCTCCGGGGCCAACGTCCTGACTTTC.

This clone was found once. This rearrangement joins TRBV7-9 to TRBJ1-3; 7 bases are shared with TRBD1. The length of the CDR3 is 16 residues. V shed 3 bases and J 2 bases; nucleotides not matched to a gene: 7. The germline gives CDR1 SEHNR, CDR2 FQNEAQ (reference sequence). The CDR3 nucleotides read TGTGCCAGCAGCTTGATCCAGGGGGAGGCTGGAAACACCATATATTTT. Translated, it gives CASSLIQGEAGNTIYF.

This sequence joins TRBV18 and TRBJ2-7; 8 nucleotides agree with TRBD1. This CDR3 contains 14 residues. V was pared by 3 bases and J by 3 bases, with 4 bases of the junction left unmatched. CDR1 and CDR2 from the germline V gene are KGHSH and LQKENI. The CDR3 DNA follows: TGTGCCAGCTCACCGGGACAGGCCTTCTACGAGCAGTACTTC. Translated, it gives CASSPGQAFYEQYF.

This clone was observed a handful of times. This sequence joins TRBV6-4 and TRBJ1-5; D unresolved. The CDR3 has 13 residues. CDR1 is MRHNA, CDR2 SNTAGT, per germline. V was pared by 3 bases and J by 4 bases, with 7 bases between. The CDR3 bases are TGTGCCAGCAGTGAGGGTCGGAATCAGCCCCAGCATTTT. Translation: CASSEGRNQPQHF.

V gene TRBV6-5 combines with J gene TRBJ1-5; the D is unclear. Germline V gene sequence: CDR1 MNHEY, CDR2 SVGAGI. Trimming took off 0 bases at V and 7 bases at J, with 13 bases between the two ends. There are 15 residues in the CDR3. In DNA, the CDR3 is TGTGCCAGCAGTTACTCGTACCGGGAGGCGCAGCCCCAGCATTTT. It yields the protein CASSYSYREAQPQHF.

The CDR3 loop reads CASSLDSNANEQFF. The CDR3 nucleotides are TGTGCCAGCAGCTTAGATAGCAACGCGAATGAGCAGTTCTTC. V is TRBV7-2 and J is TRBJ2-1; D unresolved. The CDR3 runs 14 residues. Looked up from germline, CDR1 is SGHTA and CDR2 is FQGNSA. V was shortened by 1 base and J by 7 bases, with 11 bases between the two germline ends.

The V gene is TRBV5-6, the J gene TRBJ2-3; 7 bases are shared with TRBD2. This CDR3 spans 14 amino acids. Unmatched junction bases numbered 4, after V lost 1 base and J lost 5 bases. The V gene's germline CDR1 is SGHDT and CDR2 YYEEEE. The chain's CDR3 is CASSLPSGGDTQYF. The CDR3 DNA follows: TGTGCCAGCAGCTTGCCTAGCGGCGGAGATACGCAGTATTTT.

The chain employs TRBV5-1 and TRBJ2-2; D call uncertain. Germline V gene lookup returns CDR1 SGHRS and CDR2 YFSETQ. V lost 5 bases and J 1 base, leaving 6 bases between the germline ends. CDR3 length equals 13 residues. The CDR3 bases are TGCGCCAGCAGTTCTGGGAACACCGGGGAGCTGTTTTTT. It is translated as CASSSGNTGELFF.

The V gene is TRBV9, the J gene TRBJ2-4; 9 bases align to TRBD1. The V gene's germline CDR1 is SGDLS and CDR2 YYNGEE. The CDR3 is 15 residues long. The J segment lost 4 bases and the V segment lost 0 bases, leaving 2 bases of the junction unmatched. CDR3 region: CASSVEGQGKNIQYF. The CDR3 nucleotides read TGTGCCAGCAGCGTAGAAGGACAGGGGAAAAACATTCAGTACTTC.

This clone occurred once. V and J are TRBV28 and TRBJ1-1; the match to TRBD1 covers 7 bases. Per the germline V gene, CDR1 is MDHEN and CDR2 is SYDVKM. CDR3 size: 15 residues. V lost 7 bases to trimming and J lost 0 bases; unmatched junction nucleotides: 8. The DNA of the CDR3 is TGTGCCAGCATTCTCGGGGGACAGCTGAACACTGAAGCTTTCTTT. This gives the protein CASILGGQLNTEAFF. Full variable domain (rest looked up from reference TRBV28 and TRBJ1-1): DVKVTQSSRYLVKRTGEKVFLECVQDMDHENMFWYRQDPGLGLRLIYFSYDVKMKEKGDIPEGYSVSREKKERFSLILESASTNQTSMYLCASILGGQLNTEAFFGQGTRLTVV.

The rearrangement links TRBV6-5 to TRBJ1-2; 8 bases line up with TRBD1. V shed 5 bases and J 7 bases; nucleotides not matched to a gene: 6. Germline CDR1 reads MNHEY; CDR2 reads SVGAGI. The CDR3 is 13 amino acids. CDR3 nucleotides: TGTGCCAGCAGTCCCCGGACAGGGACTGGCTACACCTTC. Amino acid sequence: CASSPRTGTGYTF.

The chain links TRBV2 to TRBJ1-2; 9 bases map to TRBD1. This CDR3 has 13 amino acids. V dropped 9 bases and J dropped 8; count of bases not matched to a gene: 10. Germline assignment: CDR1 SNHLY and CDR2 FYNNEI. Here the CDR3 reads CASKGQGERGYTF. The DNA for the CDR3 is TGTGCCAGTAAGGGACAGGGTGAGAGAGGCTACACCTTC.

This chain uses TRBV29-1 with TRBJ2-7; TRBD2 agrees at 7 bases. CDR3 size: 13 residues. Germline-derived CDR1 and CDR2 are SQVTM and ANQGSEA. The V segment lost 7 bases and the J segment 4 bases; nucleotides outside the gene matches: 10. CDR3 protein: CSARGGRSYEQYF. For the CDR3, the DNA is TGCAGCGCAAGGGGCGGGAGATCTTACGAGCAGTACTTC.